These 12 T cell receptor beta chains originate from one sample sequenced in a study of shared clonotypes between healthy human individuals (dated by TCRdb to 2020 to 2021). For the CD8 naive samples, CD45RO-negative cells were positively selected for CCR7, yielding a CD45RA+CCR7+ population from which TemRA cells were excluded. Libraries came from the immunoSEQ multiplex PCR assay. The clones in this table, taken by TCRdb from immuneACCESS, are in-frame only. Not every clone is retained; where verified, under half of the shortfall comes from an unresolved V gene, and the cause of the rest is unknown. For this sample there are around 2,000,000 clones; 85% to 95% appear just once. The top ten clonotypes cover 1.5% to 2% of the sample. The specimen sequenced was naive CD8+ T cells from PBMCs. The intended sense of this specimen's cell subset or site label: CD45RA+CCR7+. These TCRs come from a man aged 18 to 30 in good health. Some clones in this sample may be carry-over from other donors' samples.

The V gene is TRBV11-2, the J gene TRBJ2-2; maybe TRBD2 (6 bases). The ends were cut back, 5 bases at V and 4 bases at J, with 17 bases in the middle. This CDR3 spans 16 amino acids. CDR1 SGHAT and CDR2 FQNNGV come from the germline V gene. This CDR3 reads CASSPPSIAATGELFF. Here the CDR3 DNA reads TGTGCCAGCAGCCCCCCCTCAATAGCGGCCACCGGGGAGCTGTTTTTT.

The chain uses TRBV13 and TRBJ2-7; weak D call: TRBD2 (5 bases). This CDR3 is 13 amino acids long. Germline CDR1 PRHDT, CDR2 FYEKMQ (reference sequence). V was trimmed by 6 bases and J by 0 bases, leaving 9 bases between them. CDR3 bases: TGTGCCAGCAGTCCTACTAGCTCCTACGAGCAGTACTTC. As protein: CASSPTSSYEQYF.

The V and J genes are TRBV10-3 and TRBJ2-6; TRBD1 matches at 8 bases. The J segment lost 0 bases and the V segment lost 5 bases, leaving 6 bases of the junction unmatched. The germline CDR1 and CDR2 sequences are ENHRY and SYGVKD. This CDR3 region has 17 residues. CDR3: CAISTDRGSSGANVLTF. The CDR3 coding sequence is TGTGCCATCAGTACCGACAGGGGCAGCTCTGGGGCCAACGTCCTGACTTTC.

The chain carries TRBV4-1 and TRBJ2-7; TRBD2 aligns across 11 bases. Germline V CDR1 and CDR2: MGHRA, YSYEKL. The J segment lost 4 bases and the V segment lost 3 bases, leaving 5 bases of the junction unmatched. This CDR3 is 15 amino acids long. The CDR3 reads CASSHGGLAGYEQYF. Here the CDR3 DNA reads TGCGCCAGCAGCCATGGAGGACTAGCGGGTTACGAGCAGTACTTC.

This clone was seen only once. The chain uses TRBV28 and TRBJ2-7; TRBD1 matches 12 bases. V lost 1 base and J lost 7; bases outside the gene matches: 8. The CDR3 loop spans 16 amino acids. Germline loops: CDR1 MDHEN, CDR2 SYDVKM. CDR3 region: CASSLLSGTGGGEQYF. CDR3 bases: TGTGCCAGCAGTTTATTAAGTGGGACAGGGGGCGGAGAGCAGTACTTC.

Regarding this clone: Other DNA sequences in the sample encode the same CDR3. V is TRBV9 and J is TRBJ2-2; D remains unclear. This CDR3 has 13 residues. Germline V gene lookup returns CDR1 SGDLS and CDR2 YYNGEE. The V end was cut by 4 bases, the J end by 3 bases, with 7 bases between. CDR3 nucleotides: TGTGCCAGCAGCCCTAGAGACACCGGGGAGCTGTTTTTT. Its protein is CASSPRDTGELFF.

The V call is TRBV19, the J call TRBJ2-7, with D tentatively TRBD2 (8 bases). The length of the CDR3 is 13 residues. In germline, CDR1 is LNHDA, CDR2 SQIVND (reference sequence). V was shortened by 10 bases and J by 2 bases, with 15 bases between the two germline ends. CDR3 sequence reads: CATREGAAYEQYF. DNA of the CDR3: TGTGCCACCCGGGAGGGGGCGGCCTACGAGCAGTACTTC.

V and J are TRBV9 and TRBJ2-1; D gene ambiguous. CDR3 length equals 16 residues. In germline, CDR1 is SGDLS, CDR2 YYNGEE. Between the trimmed V and J ends, which lost 5 bases and 0 bases, there was a span of 15 bases. This chain's CDR3 is CASSPRTAGSYNEQFF. CDR3 sequence (DNA): TGTGCCAGCAGTCCCAGGACGGCCGGCTCCTACAATGAGCAGTTCTTC.

The chain combines TRBV7-9 with TRBJ2-6; 7 bases are shared with TRBD1. The CDR3 sequence is 18 residues long. CDR1 is SEHNR, CDR2 FQNEAQ, per germline (reference sequence). V shed 6 bases and J 4 bases; nucleotides not matched to a gene: 15. The CDR3 here is CASSYQEGQPGGANVLTF. CDR3 DNA sequence: TGTGCCAGCAGTTACCAAGAGGGACAGCCCGGGGGGGCCAACGTCCTGACTTTC.

The chain carries TRBV6-5 and TRBJ2-7; tentatively, D is TRBD2 (5 bases). The V gene's germline CDR1 is MNHEY and CDR2 SVGAGI. V was shortened by 5 bases and J by 4 bases, with 15 bases between the two germline ends. The length of the CDR3 is 14 residues. CDR3 sequence reads: CASSPWLTGYEQYF. DNA for the CDR3: TGTGCCAGCAGTCCCTGGTTGACGGGGTACGAGCAGTACTTC.

The J gene is TRBJ2-5, the V gene TRBV27; perhaps D is TRBD1 or TRBD2 (5 bases each). This CDR3 is 16 amino acids long. V was pared by 0 bases and J by 3 bases, with 14 bases between. CDR1 and CDR2 (germline): MNHEY, SMNVEV (reference sequence). The DNA for the CDR3 is TGTGCCAGCAGTTTATCCAGCAGGGTGAGGGAAGAGACCCAGTACTTC. This encodes CASSLSSRVREETQYF.

The CDR3 coding sequence is TGTGCCACCAGTCGGACTAGCGTAAACGAGCAGTACTTC. It encodes CATSRTSVNEQYF. The chain carries TRBV15 and TRBJ2-7; TRBD2 matches 9 bases. V gave up 6 bases and J gave up 5 bases; unmatched junction bases: 5. The CDR3 spans 13 residues. The germline CDR1 and CDR2 sequences are LNHNV and YYDKDF (reference sequence).